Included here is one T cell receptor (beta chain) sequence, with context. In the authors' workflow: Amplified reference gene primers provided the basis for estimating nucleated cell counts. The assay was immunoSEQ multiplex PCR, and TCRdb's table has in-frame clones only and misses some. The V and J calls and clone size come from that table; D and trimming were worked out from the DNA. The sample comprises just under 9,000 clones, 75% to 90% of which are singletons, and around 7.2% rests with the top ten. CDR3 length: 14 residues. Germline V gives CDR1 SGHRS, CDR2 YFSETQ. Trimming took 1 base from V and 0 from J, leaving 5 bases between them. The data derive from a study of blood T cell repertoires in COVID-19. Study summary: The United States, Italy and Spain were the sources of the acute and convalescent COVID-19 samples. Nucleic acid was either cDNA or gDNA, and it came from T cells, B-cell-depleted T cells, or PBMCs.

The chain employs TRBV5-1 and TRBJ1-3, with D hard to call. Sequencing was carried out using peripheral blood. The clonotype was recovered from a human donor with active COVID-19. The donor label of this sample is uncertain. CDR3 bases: TGCGCCAGCAGCTTGACAAACTCTGGAAACACCATATATTTT. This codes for CASSLTNSGNTIYF.